The source of this TCR beta chain is a study of post-analysis software for immune sequencing data. Points from the study as a whole: TRBV5-6, TRBV5-1 and TRBV20-1 were among a few TRBV segments more frequent in patients than controls.

Germline V CDR1 and CDR2: DFQATT, SNEGSKA (reference sequence). The V segment lost 4 bases and the J segment 4 bases; nucleotides outside the gene matches: 10. This CDR3 contains 14 residues. Prepared libraries of TCR beta cDNA carried unique molecular identifiers. TCRdb reanalysed the PCR reads using MiXCR and keeps one entry per CDR3 protein. The table records hundreds of thousands of distinct CDR3 sequences, roughly 29% of them present only once. This clonotype was observed a single time. Its target is unknown. Sequencing was performed on blood. The receptor was isolated from a girl aged 10-17 years with multiple sclerosis. V and J are TRBV20-1 and TRBJ2-7, with 7 bases lining up with TRBD1. DNA of the CDR3: TGCAGTGCTATCCCCAGGACAGGAGTTTACGAGCAGTACTTC. Amino acids: CSAIPRTGVYEQYF.